The source of this T cell receptor (beta chain) is a study of PD-1 blockade in mismatch repair-deficient tumors. This clone has only a few counts. Antigen unknown. The method was immunoSEQ multiplex PCR; TCRdb's version includes in-frame clones alone and lacks a portion of them. There are 30,000 to 45,000 clones in the sample; 75% to 90% occur only once, and around 0.99% lies in the top ten. PCR or immunohistochemistry showed mismatch repair deficiency in every enrolled patient. Findings and limits, study-wide: Tumor-resident clones, often absent from pretreatment blood, expanded after pembrolizumab and then contracted.

The V and J ends lost 4 bases and 3 bases, in that order; junction bases with no gene match: 8. This CDR3 region has 15 residues. Germline CDR1 SGHRS, CDR2 YFSETQ. The source material was PBMCs, sampled 38 to 40 weeks after starting pembrolizumab. This chain connects TRBV5-1 to TRBJ2-7, with 9 bases matching TRBD1. The TCR originated in an adult with mismatch repair-deficient cancer. The CDR3 sequence: CASSDRDRDSYEQYF. DNA of the CDR3: TGCGCCAGCAGCGACCGGGACAGGGATAGCTACGAGCAGTACTTC.